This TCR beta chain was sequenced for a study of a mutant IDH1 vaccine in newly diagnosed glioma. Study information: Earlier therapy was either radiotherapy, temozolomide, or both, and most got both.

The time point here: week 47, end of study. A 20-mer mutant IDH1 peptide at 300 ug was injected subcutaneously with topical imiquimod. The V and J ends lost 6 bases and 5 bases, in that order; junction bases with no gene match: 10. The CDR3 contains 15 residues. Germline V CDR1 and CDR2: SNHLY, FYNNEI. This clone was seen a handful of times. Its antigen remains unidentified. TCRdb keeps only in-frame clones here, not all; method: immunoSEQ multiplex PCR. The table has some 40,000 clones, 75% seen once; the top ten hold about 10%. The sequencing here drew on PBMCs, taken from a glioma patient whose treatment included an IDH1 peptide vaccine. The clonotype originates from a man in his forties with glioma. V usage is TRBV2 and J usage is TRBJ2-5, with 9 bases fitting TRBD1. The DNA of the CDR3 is TGTGCCAGCAGGTCCCGGGACAGGGTTCGGGAGACCCAGTACTTC. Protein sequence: CASRSRDRVRETQYF.